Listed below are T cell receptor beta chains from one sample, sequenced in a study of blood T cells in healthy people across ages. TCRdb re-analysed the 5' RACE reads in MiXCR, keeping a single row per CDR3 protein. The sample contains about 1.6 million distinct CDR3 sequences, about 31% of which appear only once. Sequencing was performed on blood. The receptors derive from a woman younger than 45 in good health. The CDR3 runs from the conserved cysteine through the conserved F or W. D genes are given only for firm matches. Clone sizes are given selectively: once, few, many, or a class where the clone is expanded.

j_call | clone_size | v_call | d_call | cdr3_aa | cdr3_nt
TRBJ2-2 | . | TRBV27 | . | CASSEQGMVGELFF | TGTGCCAGCAGTGAGCAGGGCATGGTGGGGGAGCTGTTTTTT
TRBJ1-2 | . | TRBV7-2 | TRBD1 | CASSMGQASSGYGYTF | TGTGCCAGCAGCATGGGACAGGCCTCGTCGGGCTATGGCTACACCTTC
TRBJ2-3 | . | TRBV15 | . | CATSSSPRDTQYF | TGTGCCACCAGCAGTTCCCCCAGGGATACGCAGTATTTT
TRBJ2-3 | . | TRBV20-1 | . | CSAREGGKPQHFGDGTHGDTQYF | .
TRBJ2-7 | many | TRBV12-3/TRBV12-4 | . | CASSRDLGYEQYF | TGTGCCAGCAGTCGGGACCTGGGGTACGAGCAGTACTTC
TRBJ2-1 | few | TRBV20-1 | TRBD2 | CSAFTAGSESSYNEQFF | TGCAGTGCCTTCACAGCGGGGTCCGAAAGCTCCTACAATGAGCAGTTCTTC
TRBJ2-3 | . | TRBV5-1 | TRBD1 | CASSLEYRGHFPDTQYF | TGCGCCAGCAGCTTAGAGTACAGGGGGCACTTCCCAGATACGCAGTATTTT
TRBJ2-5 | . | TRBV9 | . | CASSVAGRETQDF | TGTGCCAGCAGCGTAGCGGGGCGAGAGACCCAGGACTTC
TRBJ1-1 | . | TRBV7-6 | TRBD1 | CTSSRQGDTEAFF | TGTACCAGCAGCCGACAGGGGGACACTGAAGCTTTCTTT
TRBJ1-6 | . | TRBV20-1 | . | CSARARGASPLHF | TGCAGTGCCCGGGCGAGGGGAGCCTCACCCCTCCACTTT
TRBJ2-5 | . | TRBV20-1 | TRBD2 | CSARGASGGETQYF | TGCAGTGCTAGAGGTGCTAGCGGTGGGGAGACCCAGTACTTC
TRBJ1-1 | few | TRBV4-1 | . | CASSQDPGGGAFF | TGCGCCAGCAGCCAAGACCCGGGGGGCGGGGCTTTCTTT
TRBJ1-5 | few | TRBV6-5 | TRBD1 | CASRHRGSNQPQHF | TGTGCCAGCAGGCACAGGGGAAGCAATCAGCCCCAGCATTTT
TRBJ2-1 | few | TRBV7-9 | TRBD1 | CAEGLGQGVNEQFF | TGTGCCGAAGGGCTTGGACAGGGTGTGAATGAGCAGTTCTTC
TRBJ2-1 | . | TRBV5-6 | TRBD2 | CASSLWRLAENEQFF | TGTGCCAGCAGCTTGTGGCGACTAGCGGAAAATGAGCAGTTCTTC
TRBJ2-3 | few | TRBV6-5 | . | CASSTRSTQYF | TGTGCCAGCAGCACTAGGTCTACGCAGTATTTT